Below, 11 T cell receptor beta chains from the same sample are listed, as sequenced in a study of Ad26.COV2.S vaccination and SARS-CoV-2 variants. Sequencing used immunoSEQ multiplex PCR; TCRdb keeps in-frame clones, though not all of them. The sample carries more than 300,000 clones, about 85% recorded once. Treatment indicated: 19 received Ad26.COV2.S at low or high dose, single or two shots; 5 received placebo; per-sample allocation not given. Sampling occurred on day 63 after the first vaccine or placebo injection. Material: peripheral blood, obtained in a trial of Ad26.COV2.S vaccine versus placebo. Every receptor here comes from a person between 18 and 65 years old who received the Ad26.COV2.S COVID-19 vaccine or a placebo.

CDR3 loop: CASSPGAGADQPQHF. DNA of the CDR3: TGCGCCAGCAGCCCAGGGGCGGGTGCCGATCAGCCCCAGCATTTT. The V gene is TRBV5-1, the J gene TRBJ1-5; possibly TRBD1 for D (6 bases). The CDR3 sequence is 15 residues long. Trimming took off 4 bases at V and 5 bases at J, with 16 bases between the two ends. The germline gives CDR1 SGHRS, CDR2 YFSETQ.

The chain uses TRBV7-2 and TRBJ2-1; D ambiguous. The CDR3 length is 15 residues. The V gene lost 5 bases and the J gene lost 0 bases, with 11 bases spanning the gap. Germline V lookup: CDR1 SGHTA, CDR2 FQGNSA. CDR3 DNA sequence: TGTGCCAGCAGCCCGTTTTTTGGCTCCTACAATGAGCAGTTCTTC. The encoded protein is CASSPFFGSYNEQFF.

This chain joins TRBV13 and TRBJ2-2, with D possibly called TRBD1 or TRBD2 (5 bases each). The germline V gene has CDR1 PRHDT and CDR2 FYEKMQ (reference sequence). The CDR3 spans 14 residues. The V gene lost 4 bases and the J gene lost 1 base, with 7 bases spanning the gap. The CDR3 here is CASSSGRNTGELFF. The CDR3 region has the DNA TGTGCCAGCAGCTCGGGACGGAACACCGGGGAGCTGTTTTTT.

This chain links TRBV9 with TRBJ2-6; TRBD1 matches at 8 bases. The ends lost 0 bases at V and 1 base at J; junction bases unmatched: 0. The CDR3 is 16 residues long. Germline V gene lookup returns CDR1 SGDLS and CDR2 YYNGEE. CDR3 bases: TGTGCCAGCAGCGTAGGGACAGGGTCTGGGGCCAACGTCCTGACTTTC. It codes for CASSVGTGSGANVLTF.

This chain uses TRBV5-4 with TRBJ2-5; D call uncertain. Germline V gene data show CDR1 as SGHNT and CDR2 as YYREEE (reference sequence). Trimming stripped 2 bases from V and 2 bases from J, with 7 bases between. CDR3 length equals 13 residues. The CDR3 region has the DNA TGTGCCAGCAGCTTTTTACAGCAAGAGACCCAGTACTTC. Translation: CASSFLQQETQYF.

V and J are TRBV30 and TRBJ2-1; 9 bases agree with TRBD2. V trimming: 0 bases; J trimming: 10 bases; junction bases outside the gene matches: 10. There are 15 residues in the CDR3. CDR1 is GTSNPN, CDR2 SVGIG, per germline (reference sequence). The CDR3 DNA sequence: TGTGCCTGGAGTGTACGTTCGGGGAGCGGGAGGGAGCAGTTCTTC. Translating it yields CAWSVRSGSGREQFF. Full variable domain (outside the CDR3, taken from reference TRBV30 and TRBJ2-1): SQTIHQWPATLVQPVGSPLSLECTVEGTSNPNLYWYRQAAGRGLQLLFYSVGIGQISSEVPQNLSASRPQDRQFILSSKKLLLSDSGFYLCAWSVRSGSGREQFFGPGTRLTVL.

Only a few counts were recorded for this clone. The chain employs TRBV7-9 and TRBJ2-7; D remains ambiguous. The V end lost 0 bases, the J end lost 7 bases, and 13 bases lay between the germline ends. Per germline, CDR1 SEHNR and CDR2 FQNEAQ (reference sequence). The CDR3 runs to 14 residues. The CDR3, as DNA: TGTGCCAGCAGCTTAGCGGCTGGTGCCTTGGAGCAGTACTTC. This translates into CASSLAAGALEQYF.

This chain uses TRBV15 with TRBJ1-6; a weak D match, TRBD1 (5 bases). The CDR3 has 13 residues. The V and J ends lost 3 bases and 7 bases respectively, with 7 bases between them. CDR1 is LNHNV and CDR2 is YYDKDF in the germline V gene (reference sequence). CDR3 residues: CATSRAGNSPLHF. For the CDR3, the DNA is TGTGCCACCAGCAGGGCAGGGAATTCACCCCTCCACTTT.

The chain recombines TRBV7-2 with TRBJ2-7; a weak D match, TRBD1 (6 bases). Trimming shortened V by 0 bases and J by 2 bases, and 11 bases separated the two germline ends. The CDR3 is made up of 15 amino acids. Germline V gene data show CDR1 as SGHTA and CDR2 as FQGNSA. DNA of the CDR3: TGTGCCAGCAGCTTAGCTAACAGGGTTCCCTACGAGCAGTACTTC. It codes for CASSLANRVPYEQYF.

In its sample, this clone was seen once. CDR3 DNA: TGTGCCAGCAGCGTAGCTCCCCTCGGCAGAGAAGGTGGAAACACCATATATTTT. Protein product: CASSVAPLGREGGNTIYF. J is TRBJ1-3 and V is TRBV9; unclear D gene. CDR1 is SGDLS and CDR2 is YYNGEE in the germline V gene. Trimming took 0 bases from V and 3 from J, leaving 19 bases between them. The CDR3 covers 18 residues. The full variable domain, in which reference TRBV9 and TRBJ1-3 provide the parts outside the CDR3, is DSGVTQTPKHLITATGQRVTLRCSPRSGDLSVYWYQQSLDQGLQFLIQYYNGEERAKGNILERFSAQQFPDLHSELNLSSLELGDSALYFCASSVAPLGREGGNTIYFGEGSWLTVV.

As DNA, the CDR3 is TGTGCCTGGAGGGGGGGACTAAATACGCAGTATTTT. It encodes CAWRGGLNTQYF. The V gene is TRBV30, the J gene TRBJ2-3; 7 positions match TRBD2. The ends lost 3 bases at V and 7 bases at J; junction bases unmatched: 4. CDR1 is GTSNPN and CDR2 is SVGIG in the germline V gene (reference sequence). CDR3 length: 12 residues. Full variable domain (outside the CDR3, taken from reference TRBV30 and TRBJ2-3): SQTIHQWPATLVQPVGSPLSLECTVEGTSNPNLYWYRQAAGRGLQLLFYSVGIGQISSEVPQNLSASRPQDRQFILSSKKLLLSDSGFYLCAWRGGLNTQYFGPGTRLTVL.